The 26 T cell receptor beta chains below were found in one sample sequenced in a study of vaccination and CD4 T cells after COVID-19. These receptors' targets are unknown. Cultured CD4+ T-cell DNA underwent Oncomine TCR Beta short-read sequencing. Each CDR3 protein is one row after TCRdb ran MiXCR on the PCR reads. The data show 25,000 to 30,000 distinct CDR3 sequences, around two fifths seen once. As to time point: late sampling 161 to 241 days after vaccination in a few convalescent patients. Noted treatment: approximately 9-day PBMC culture with coronavirus spike peptide pools or control peptides (ViraFEST assay). This specimen consisted of CD4+ T cells from blood, cultured in vitro, obtained about 7 months after SARS-CoV-2 vaccination. Receptors were obtained from a human donor who had recovered from COVID-19.

The chain has TRBV7-8 and TRBJ1-1, with 8 bases identical to TRBD1. Trimming took 2 bases from V and 3 from J; bases not matched to a gene: 8. The CDR3 has 16 residues. CDR1 is SGHVS and CDR2 is FQNEAQ in the germline V gene. Written as DNA, the CDR3 is TGTGCCAGCAGCTTATGGCAGGGGGCGGGGCACACTGAAGCTTTCTTT. It encodes CASSLWQGAGHTEAFF.

This clonotype appeared once. The V call is TRBV28, the J call TRBJ1-3, with 7 bases fitting TRBD1. Germline lookup yields CDR1 MDHEN and CDR2 SYDVKM. Losses at the gene ends were 3 bases for V and 2 bases for J; bases not matched to a gene: 1. CDR3 size: 14 residues. This CDR3 is CASSLGTAGNTIYF. The CDR3 DNA sequence: TGTGCCAGCAGTTTGGGGACAGCTGGAAACACCATATATTTT.

The V and J genes are TRBV28 and TRBJ1-2, with a tentative D call TRBD1 (6 bases). The CDR3 is 11 residues long. V lost 10 bases and J lost 8, with 14 bases in between. The germline gives CDR1 MDHEN, CDR2 SYDVKM. The DNA of the CDR3 is TGTGCCACGGCGGGGGGACAAGGCTACACCTTC. Translation: CATAGGQGYTF.

J is TRBJ1-1 and V is TRBV5-1, with 9 bases that match TRBD1. CDR3 size: 18 residues. Germline CDR1 is SGHRS and CDR2 is YFSETQ. Trimming at V came to 2 bases and at J to 0 bases, leaving 11 bases not matched to a gene. CDR3 residues: CASSFDAGQGPLNTEAFF. In nucleotides, the CDR3 is TGCGCCAGCAGCTTTGACGCGGGACAGGGTCCCCTGAACACTGAAGCTTTCTTT. Drawing the rest from reference TRBV5-1 and TRBJ1-1, the complete variable domain is KAGVTQTPRYLIKTRGQQVTLSCSPISGHRSVSWYQQTPGQGLQFLFEYFSETQRNKGNFPGRFSGRQFSNSRSEMNVSTLELGDSALYLCASSFDAGQGPLNTEAFFGQGTRLTVV.

This clonotype was observed a few times. The V gene is TRBV20-1, the J gene TRBJ2-5, with 9 bases fitting TRBD2. CDR1 is DFQATT, CDR2 SNEGSKA, per germline (reference sequence). This CDR3 is 14 amino acids long. Trimming at V came to 5 bases and at J to 2 bases, leaving 6 bases not matched to a gene. CDR3 DNA: TGCAGTGCTCGGCTAGCGGGAAGACAAGAGACCCAGTACTTC. Translated, it gives CSARLAGRQETQYF.

V and J are TRBV29-1 and TRBJ2-5; 7 nucleotides align to TRBD2. CDR3 length equals 13 residues. The germline V gene encodes CDR1 SQVTM and CDR2 ANQGSEA. J was trimmed by 9 bases and V by 7 bases; bases with no gene match: 14. The DNA for the CDR3 is TGCAGCGCTAGAGACGGACTAGTGGTCCCCCAGTACTTC. It encodes CSARDGLVVPQYF. Looking up the rest from reference TRBV29-1 and TRBJ2-5 gives the full variable domain: SAVISQKPSRDICQRGTSLTIQCQVDSQVTMMFWYRQQPGQSLTLIATANQGSEATYESGFVIDKFPISRPNLTFSTLTVSNMSPEDSSIYLCSARDGLVVPQYFGPGTRLLVL.

CDR3 nucleotides: TGTGCCAGCAGCATGACTAGCGGGAGCCCCGGAGAGACCCAGTACTTC. This gives the protein CASSMTSGSPGETQYF. V is TRBV7-6 and J is TRBJ2-5, with 12 nucleotides matching TRBD2. V lost 5 bases, J lost 4 bases, and 8 bases stayed unmatched. The germline V gene encodes CDR1 SGHVS and CDR2 FNYEAQ. The CDR3 has 16 residues.

In its sample, this clonotype was seen a few times. This sequence joins TRBV7-7 and TRBJ2-7, with TRBD1 matching 9 bases. The CDR3 runs to 13 residues. V trimming: 6 bases; J trimming: 3 bases; junction bases outside the gene matches: 3. Germline values: CDR1 SSHAT, CDR2 FNYEAQ (reference sequence). The CDR3 DNA reads as TGTGCCAGCAGTTCGGACAGGGGCTACGAGCAGTACTTC. Amino acids: CASSSDRGYEQYF.

This clonotype came up once. The chain has TRBV7-9 and TRBJ2-2; D remains unclear. Germline values: CDR1 SEHNR, CDR2 FQNEAQ (reference sequence). The CDR3 covers 14 residues. V was pared by 0 bases and J by 0 bases, with 2 bases between. CDR3 amino acids: CASSLAPNTGELFF. The CDR3 region has the DNA TGTGCCAGCAGCTTAGCACCGAACACCGGGGAGCTGTTTTTT.

This clonotype was seen a few times. The chain combines TRBV28 with TRBJ1-2; tentative D call: TRBD1 (6 bases). Trimming took 5 bases from V and 4 from J, leaving 14 bases between them. CDR3 length equals 14 residues. CDR1 and CDR2 (germline): MDHEN, SYDVKM. CDR3 residues: CASSVPRGTYGYTF. As DNA, the CDR3 is TGTGCCAGCAGTGTACCGAGGGGGACCTATGGCTACACCTTC.

This chain uses TRBV20-1 with TRBJ2-7, with unresolved D. The V gene lost 3 bases and the J gene lost 1 base, with 10 bases spanning the gap. Germline values: CDR1 DFQATT, CDR2 SNEGSKA (reference sequence). This CDR3 comprises 13 residues. The CDR3 DNA reads TGCAGTGCTAGGGGCAGCTCTTCCTACGAGCAGTACTTC. Translated: CSARGSSSYEQYF.

This sequence joins TRBV6-1 and TRBJ2-7; no clear D gene. Trimming removed 7 bases from V and 2 bases from J, with 15 bases in between. The germline V gene has CDR1 MNHNS and CDR2 SASEGT. This CDR3 region has 14 residues. For the CDR3, the DNA is TGTGCCAGCAAGATTGGCGGAATGACCTACGAGCAGTACTTC. This codes for CASKIGGMTYEQYF.

This clonotype appeared a few times. This chain links TRBV20-1 with TRBJ2-7, with 7 positions matching TRBD2. With 5 bases clipped from V and 7 bases from J, the junction kept 17 bases outside the gene matches. This CDR3 contains 15 residues. Germline V gene sequence: CDR1 DFQATT, CDR2 SNEGSKA (reference sequence). CDR3 sequence: CSARWGGGGIPEQYF. The CDR3 region has the DNA TGCAGTGCTCGATGGGGGGGTGGCGGGATCCCAGAGCAGTACTTC.

The sample holds a few counts of this clonotype. One junction end does not reproduce the germline sequence, and a read error may be involved. This chain uses TRBV7-2 with TRBJ1-2; possibly TRBD1 for D (6 bases). CDR1 is SGHTA, CDR2 FQGNSA, per germline. The CDR3 sequence is 13 residues long. CDR3 loop: CASSRGGAPDKAF. The CDR3 DNA sequence: TGTGCCAGCAGTCGGGGGGGCGCTCCGGACAAGGCCTTC.

This clonotype was picked up one time. The rearrangement links TRBV6-1 to TRBJ2-5, with TRBD2 identical over 7 bases. The CDR3 spans 12 residues. Unmatched junction bases numbered 5, after V lost 7 bases and J lost 6 bases. Germline V gene data show CDR1 as MNHNS and CDR2 as SASEGT. CDR3 sequence (DNA): TGTGCCAGCAAAGGGGAGGGGAAGACCCAGTACTTC. Translated, it gives CASKGEGKTQYF.

This rearrangement joins TRBV20-1 to TRBJ2-2; D remains ambiguous. CDR1 DFQATT and CDR2 SNEGSKA come from the germline V gene (reference sequence). The germline V and J ends were trimmed by 3 bases and 7 bases, with 15 bases remaining between them. This CDR3 has 14 residues. CDR3 nucleotides: TGCAGTGCTAGTCTCCACACCACGGGCGGGGAGCTGTTTTTT. Encoded protein: CSASLHTTGGELFF.

This clonotype appeared a few times. This chain uses TRBV6-1 with TRBJ2-3; 9 bases match TRBD1. Germline V gene lookup returns CDR1 MNHNS and CDR2 SASEGT. This CDR3 is built from 16 residues. Trimming took 4 bases from V and 1 from J; bases not matched to a gene: 6. The CDR3 spells CASSARTGEGTDTQYF. The DNA for the CDR3 is TGTGCCAGCAGTGCCCGGACAGGGGAAGGCACAGATACGCAGTATTTT.

DNA of the CDR3: TGTGCCAGCAGTGAACCAACAGGGGTCGAGACCCAGTACTTC. Amino acids: CASSEPTGVETQYF. This sequence joins TRBV25-1 and TRBJ2-5, with 7 positions matching TRBD1. Looked up from germline, CDR1 is MGHDK and CDR2 is SYGVNS. Trimming cost V 2 bases and J 5 bases; bases outside gene matches: 5. The CDR3 totals 14 residues.

The genes are TRBV29-1 and TRBJ2-7, with D possibly matching TRBD2 (7 bases). V lost 6 bases, J lost 2 bases, and 20 bases lay in between. Germline V gene lookup returns CDR1 SQVTM and CDR2 ANQGSEA. The CDR3 consists of 15 residues. CDR3 protein: CSVSRGRRPAYEQYF. The CDR3 nucleotides are TGCAGCGTGTCGCGGGGGCGGAGGCCGGCCTACGAGCAGTACTTC.

This clonotype has only a few counts. The chain employs TRBV27 and TRBJ1-6; TRBD1 agrees at 7 bases. V gave up 6 bases and J gave up 10 bases; unmatched junction bases: 12. Germline V gene data show CDR1 as MNHEY and CDR2 as SMNVEV (reference sequence). The CDR3 is 15 residues long. The CDR3 here is CASSRNDRAGSPLHF. The CDR3 nucleotides are TGTGCCAGCAGCCGTAATGACAGGGCCGGCTCACCCCTCCACTTT.

This chain joins TRBV29-1 and TRBJ1-2; 9 nucleotides align to TRBD1. V lost 1 base and J lost 7; bases outside the gene matches: 7. CDR3 size: 14 residues. Germline V gene sequence: CDR1 SQVTM, CDR2 ANQGSEA. CDR3 loop: CSVEVSTGGRGYTF. CDR3 nucleotides: TGCAGCGTTGAAGTGTCGACAGGGGGTCGTGGCTACACCTTC.

The J gene is TRBJ2-1, the V gene TRBV19; TRBD2 agrees at 9 bases. The junction had 9 bases not matched to a gene; V was cut back by 6 bases and J by 9 bases. Germline V lookup: CDR1 LNHDA, CDR2 SQIVND (reference sequence). The CDR3 length is 14 residues. CDR3 bases: TGTGCCAGTAGATTAGCGGGAGCTCTAAGTGAGCAGTTCTTC. Protein product: CASRLAGALSEQFF.

J is TRBJ2-7 and V is TRBV6-1; no firm D call. Germline assignment: CDR1 MNHNS and CDR2 SASEGT. The ends were cut back, 4 bases at V and 0 bases at J, with 7 bases in the middle. CDR3 length: 13 residues. The CDR3 region has the DNA TGTGCCAGCAGTGGAGCGCTCTCCTACGAGCAGTACTTC. This encodes CASSGALSYEQYF.

The V gene is TRBV11-3, the J gene TRBJ2-7, with TRBD2 identical over 12 bases. V dropped 5 bases and J dropped 3; count of bases not matched to a gene: 14. The CDR3 has 18 amino acids. Germline assignment: CDR1 SGHNT and CDR2 YENEEA. The CDR3: CASSHRRTSGKSHYEQYF. CDR3 DNA sequence: TGTGCCAGCAGCCATAGAAGGACTAGCGGGAAGTCCCACTACGAGCAGTACTTC. The whole variable domain, filled in from reference TRBV11-3 and TRBJ2-7, reads EAGVVQSPRYKIIEKKQPVAFWCNPISGHNTLYWYLQNLGQGPELLIRYENEEAVDDSQLPKDRFSAERLKGVDSTLKIQPAELGDSAVYLCASSHRRTSGKSHYEQYFGPGTRLTVT.

A few counts support this clonotype. The chain couples TRBV7-9 to TRBJ2-3, with TRBD1 identical over 10 bases. Germline V lookup: CDR1 SEHNR, CDR2 FQNEAQ (reference sequence). This CDR3 region has 16 residues. J was trimmed by 0 bases and V by 2 bases; bases with no gene match: 2. This CDR3 reads CASSLLDRGSTDTQYF. CDR3 in DNA: TGTGCCAGCAGCTTATTGGACAGGGGGAGCACAGATACGCAGTATTTT.

This clonotype was observed a handful of times. The rearrangement uses TRBV20-1 and TRBJ2-1, with 10 nucleotides matching TRBD2. Trimming cost V 3 bases and J 0 bases; bases outside gene matches: 11. CDR3 size: 18 residues. Germline CDR1 DFQATT, CDR2 SNEGSKA (reference sequence). CDR3 sequence reads: CSARRYGLAVSSYNEQFF. The CDR3 nucleotides read TGCAGTGCTAGGAGGTACGGACTAGCGGTGAGCTCCTACAATGAGCAGTTCTTC.